These 29 T cell receptor beta chains share one sample of origin, sequenced in a study of blood T cells in healthy people across ages. Together with a sample-barcoded 5' primer, a J-beta primer mix was included in a second PCR lasting roughly 6 to 12 cycles. TCRdb re-analysed the 5' RACE reads in MiXCR, keeping a single row per CDR3 protein. The sample includes about 930,000 distinct CDR3 sequences, about 28% seen only once; the top ten take around 9.6%. The sample was also reused in another study, on T cells of mothers and their children.

The source material was blood. The receptors shown here come from a woman aged 40 to 50 in good health.

As to this clonotype: A much larger clone differs by one base, so this may be a read error. The V call is TRBV10-3, the J call TRBJ2-1; D possibly corresponds to TRBD2 (5 bases). The germline V and J ends were trimmed by 4 bases and 5 bases, with 12 bases remaining between them. This CDR3 is 14 amino acids long. Germline V CDR1 and CDR2: ENHRY, SYGVKD. The CDR3 DNA follows: TGTGCCATCAGTGCCTGGACTGTCGACAATGAGCAGTTCTTC. Translated, it gives CAISAWTVDNEQFF.

J is TRBJ1-1 and V is TRBV6-6; D call uncertain. CDR1 and CDR2 (germline): MNHNY, SVGAGI (reference sequence). The CDR3 sequence is 11 residues long. Trimming left V 4 bases short and J 3 bases short, with 3 bases between. The chain's CDR3 is CASSSDTEAFF. CDR3 sequence (DNA): TGTGCCAGCAGTTCGGACACTGAAGCTTTCTTT.

A word on this clonotype: Just one base apart from a much larger clone, this may be a read error. The rearrangement links TRBV20-1 to TRBJ1-2, with D possibly matching TRBD1 (5 bases). CDR1 is DFQATT, CDR2 SNEGSKA, per germline (reference sequence). This CDR3 has 13 amino acids. The CDR3 protein is CRPTAGGGYGYTF. The CDR3, as DNA: TGCAGGCCGACAGCCGGAGGAGGCTATGGCTACACCTTC.

A few counts support this clonotype. The V gene is TRBV19, the J gene TRBJ2-7; the D gene is possibly TRBD2 (5 bases). Germline V lookup: CDR1 LNHDA, CDR2 SQIVND (reference sequence). The germline V and J ends were trimmed by 1 base and 1 base, with 11 bases remaining between them. The CDR3 has 15 amino acids. The CDR3: CASSIGQDWSYEQYF. For the CDR3, the DNA is TGTGCCAGTAGTATAGGTCAGGACTGGTCCTACGAGCAGTACTTC.

This clonotype was seen at least ten times. The V gene is TRBV5-1, the J gene TRBJ2-5; the D is unclear. In germline, CDR1 is SGHRS, CDR2 YFSETQ. The CDR3 length is 14 residues. The germline V and J ends were trimmed by 4 bases and 0 bases, with 10 bases remaining between them. CDR3 sequence (DNA): TGCGCCAGCAGCACCGGACGGAACCAAGAGACCCAGTACTTC. Amino acid sequence: CASSTGRNQETQYF. The full variable domain, its missing parts supplied by reference TRBV5-1 and TRBJ2-5, is KAGVTQTPRYLIKTRGQQVTLSCSPISGHRSVSWYQQTPGQGLQFLFEYFSETQRNKGNFPGRFSGRQFSNSRSEMNVSTLELGDSALYLCASSTGRNQETQYFGPGTRLLVL.

This clonotype was counted at least ten times. The genes are TRBV20-1 and TRBJ2-7; possible D gene TRBD2, 5 bases. With 3 bases removed from V and 4 bases from J, the gap between germline ends came to 13 bases. Germline V gives CDR1 DFQATT, CDR2 SNEGSKA (reference sequence). CDR3 size: 13 residues. CDR3 loop: CSARGDYLYEQYF. The DNA of the CDR3 is TGCAGTGCTAGGGGAGATTATCTGTACGAGCAGTACTTC.

Regarding this clonotype: One end of the junction is discordant with germline, which a read error may explain. The J gene is TRBJ2-3, the V gene TRBV2; 7 bases line up with TRBD2. Germline loops: CDR1 SNHLY, CDR2 FYNNEI. CDR3 size: 15 residues. CDR3: CAGSGQAGRADTQYF. Written as DNA, the CDR3 is TGTGCCGGCAGTGGTCAAGCAGGGAGGGCAGATACGCAGTATTTT.

The sample holds many counts of this clonotype. Written as DNA, the CDR3 is TGCAGCGTTGCTAGCGCGAGGGGCCAAGAGACCCAGTACTTC. This codes for CSVASARGQETQYF. The chain is built from TRBV29-1 and TRBJ2-5, with a weak D call TRBD2 (6 bases). CDR3 length: 14 residues. Trimming took 4 bases from V and 1 from J, leaving 13 bases between them. Germline assignment: CDR1 SQVTM and CDR2 ANQGSEA.

This clonotype was seen only a few times. V usage is TRBV7-2 and J usage is TRBJ2-5; TRBD2 matches 12 bases. This CDR3 is built from 18 residues. V shed 2 bases, J shed 1 base, and the junction held 8 bases outside the gene matches. Germline V CDR1 and CDR2: SGHTA, FQGNSA. As DNA, the CDR3 is TGTGCCAGCAGCTTACCCTTTACTAGCGGGGGGCCCCAAGAGACCCAGTACTTC. Residues: CASSLPFTSGGPQETQYF.

In this sample, this clonotype turned up many times. V gene TRBV12-3 or TRBV12-4 combines with J gene TRBJ2-7; the D gene is possibly TRBD1 (6 bases). The CDR3 contains 14 residues. The ends were cut back, 2 bases at V and 4 bases at J, with 12 bases in the middle. The CDR3, as DNA: TGTGCCAGCAGTTTACTGGGGCAGGGGTACGAGCAGTACTTC. It is translated as CASSLLGQGYEQYF.

This clonotype was counted a single time. The V call is TRBV2, the J call TRBJ1-2; the D gene is possibly TRBD1 (5 bases). Germline V gives CDR1 SNHLY, CDR2 FYNNEI. The CDR3 runs 16 residues. The V gene lost 7 bases and the J gene lost 6 bases, with 24 bases spanning the gap. CDR3 sequence reads: CASTSTWDGEFDGYTF. The CDR3 DNA is TGTGCCAGCACCAGCACCTGGGACGGGGAGTTCGATGGCTACACCTTC.

This clonotype was seen more than once but under ten times. The chain combines TRBV12-3 or TRBV12-4 with TRBJ1-4; a possible D gene is TRBD1 (6 bases). There are 13 residues in the CDR3. V lost 4 bases, J lost 8 bases, and 11 bases lay in between. The CDR3 DNA follows: TGTGCCAGCAGTTCCTGGACAGAAGAAAAACTGTTTTTT. Amino acid sequence: CASSSWTEEKLFF.

This clonotype has ten or more counts. The chain links TRBV7-2 to TRBJ2-7; TRBD1 agrees at 8 bases. This CDR3 has 17 residues. The germline gives CDR1 SGHTA, CDR2 FQGNSA. V lost 4 bases, J lost 2 bases, and 13 bases stayed unmatched. The CDR3 region is CASSSPNRAGGPYEQYF. The CDR3 DNA sequence: TGTGCCAGCAGCTCCCCGAATCGGGCAGGGGGCCCCTACGAGCAGTACTTC.

This chain joins TRBV24-1 and TRBJ2-3; D perhaps matches TRBD2 (6 bases). The V gene lost 4 bases and the J gene lost 8 bases, with 21 bases spanning the gap. This CDR3 is 16 amino acids long. Germline CDR1 is KGHDR and CDR2 is SFDVKD. The CDR3 loop reads CATSDSLRGRGGTQYF. Here the CDR3 DNA reads TGTGCCACCAGTGACTCTCTCCGAGGGCGGGGAGGTACGCAGTATTTT.

A remark on this clonotype: A much larger clone sits a single nucleotide away, making a read error possible. The conserved phenylalanine or tryptophan normally closing the CDR3 is absent here, so this likely arose from a read error. The chain employs TRBV3-1 and TRBJ1-2; possibly TRBD1 for D (6 bases). Trimming took 4 bases from V and 2 from J, leaving 23 bases between them. This CDR3 comprises 18 residues. Germline V lookup: CDR1 LGHDT, CDR2 YNNKEL (reference sequence). The CDR3 DNA reads TGTGCCAGCAGCCTTTCGACAGGCCCTCAACTACAAAACTATGGCTACACCTGC. Its translation is CASSLSTGPQLQNYGYTC.

This clonotype appeared a single time. The chain joins TRBV28 to TRBJ2-7; D perhaps matches TRBD1 (6 bases). There are 15 residues in the CDR3. Between the trimmed V and J ends, which lost 6 bases and 5 bases, there was a span of 20 bases. The germline V gene has CDR1 MDHEN and CDR2 SYDVKM. CDR3 nucleotide sequence: TGTGCCAGCAGCTCACCCGGGACAAGGTCCAACGAGCAGTACTTC. Translation: CASSSPGTRSNEQYF. Full variable domain (missing parts from reference TRBV28 and TRBJ2-7): DVKVTQSSRYLVKRTGEKVFLECVQDMDHENMFWYRQDPGLGLRLIYFSYDVKMKEKGDIPEGYSVSREKKERFSLILESASTNQTSMYLCASSSPGTRSNEQYFGPGTRLTVT.

The chain recombines TRBV6-6 with TRBJ2-3; weak D call: TRBD2 (6 bases). V was cut by 2 bases and J by 2 bases, with 11 bases left in between. Germline V gene sequence: CDR1 MNHNY, CDR2 SVGAGI (reference sequence). CDR3 length equals 15 residues. The CDR3 sequence: CASSYGGIHTDTQYF. In nucleotides, the CDR3 is TGTGCCAGCAGTTACGGCGGGATACACACAGATACGCAGTATTTT.

Only a few counts were recorded for this clonotype. One junction end disagrees with the germline gene, perhaps due to a read error. The CDR3 coding sequence is TGTGCCGGCAGCCTCCGATGGGACGAGCAGTACTTC. This encodes CAGSLRWDEQYF. V is TRBV11-1 and J is TRBJ2-4, with unresolved D. The DNA matches TRBJ2-7 better at its end, which makes the J call doubtful. Germline values: CDR1 SGHAT, CDR2 FQDESV (reference sequence). The CDR3 loop spans 12 amino acids.

The CDR3 bases are TGTGCCAGTTTAGGGGCTAGCGGGTCCTACGAGCAGTACTTC. This translates into CASLGASGSYEQYF. The chain combines TRBV6-5 with TRBJ2-7; 8 positions agree with TRBD2. Germline values: CDR1 MNHEY, CDR2 SVGAGI. V was clipped by 9 bases and J by 1 base; unmatched bases: 8. The CDR3 is 14 amino acids.

This chain connects TRBV28 to TRBJ2-4, with 9 bases fitting TRBD2. The J call may be in error: the DNA end matches TRBJ2-7 better. Germline loops: CDR1 MDHEN, CDR2 SYDVKM. This CDR3 is 14 amino acids long. In DNA, the CDR3 is TGTGCCAGCAGGGGCGGGGGGGCGAGGATCGAGCAGTACTTC. This gives the protein CASRGGGARIEQYF.

The chain joins TRBV6-5 to TRBJ1-2; 12 bases agree with TRBD1. The CDR3 extends over 14 amino acids. Germline CDR1 is MNHEY and CDR2 is SVGAGI. V lost 6 bases to trimming and J lost 8 bases; unmatched junction nucleotides: 7. CDR3 loop: CASRTGTGGLGYTF. DNA of the CDR3: TGTGCCAGCAGAACTGGGACAGGGGGCTTAGGCTACACCTTC.

V usage is TRBV5-1 and J usage is TRBJ1-1, with D uncertain. Trimming removed 0 bases at V and 3 bases at J, with 12 bases between. Looked up from germline, CDR1 is SGHRS and CDR2 is YFSETQ. This CDR3 has 15 amino acids. CDR3 nucleotide sequence: TGCGCCAGCAGCTTGGATCCAGGCGGGTACACTGAAGCTTTCTTT. Encoded protein: CASSLDPGGYTEAFF.

The V gene is TRBV7-2, the J gene TRBJ1-6, with 7 bases fitting TRBD1. The CDR3 consists of 14 residues. Germline values: CDR1 SGHTA, CDR2 FQGNSA. V was pared by 6 bases and J by 14 bases, with 13 bases of the junction left unmatched. The CDR3, as DNA: TGTGCCAGCAGATCTAACAGGGGACAAGGTTCCCTCCACTTT. As protein: CASRSNRGQGSLHF. Supplemented by reference TRBV7-2 and TRBJ1-6, the full variable domain reads GAGVSQSPSNKVTEKGKDVELRCDPISGHTALYWYRQSLGQGLEFLIYFQGNSAPDKSGLPSDRFSAERTGGSVSTLTIQRTQQEDSAVYLCASRSNRGQGSLHFGNGTRLTVT.

This clonotype has a single count. The germline gene is not matched at one end of the junction; a read error may be the cause. The rearrangement joins TRBV7-7 to TRBJ2-5; 8 bases line up with TRBD1. The J call may not be correct, given that the DNA end is closer to TRBJ2-7. CDR3 length: 14 residues. From germline, CDR1 is SSHAT and CDR2 FNYEAQ (reference sequence). As DNA, the CDR3 is TGTGCTAGCAGCCTCCGGACAGGGAACGACGAGCAGTACTTC. Protein product: CASSLRTGNDEQYF.

This clonotype was observed a few times. The rearrangement uses TRBV9 and TRBJ1-1; D is perhaps TRBD1 (5 bases). Per germline, CDR1 SGDLS and CDR2 YYNGEE. The CDR3 covers 15 residues. V was pared by 1 base and J by 4 bases, with 14 bases between. CDR3 DNA: TGTGCCAGCAGCGTATACGGAGGGGTGGGCACTGAAGCTTTCTTT. This gives the protein CASSVYGGVGTEAFF.

The table lists this clonotype with many counts. The chain employs TRBV20-1 and TRBJ2-4, with TRBD1 identical over 8 bases. V was pared by 0 bases and J by 0 bases, with 7 bases of the junction left unmatched. The CDR3 extends over 17 amino acids. Looked up from germline, CDR1 is DFQATT and CDR2 is SNEGSKA (reference sequence). The CDR3 sequence: CSARDRDRPLAKNIQYF. The CDR3 nucleotides are TGCAGTGCTAGAGATCGGGACAGGCCTCTAGCCAAAAACATTCAGTACTTC.

The rearrangement uses TRBV6-2 or TRBV6-3 and TRBJ2-5; D might be TRBD1 or TRBD2, each matching 5 bases. The CDR3 has 14 residues. The ends were cut back, 7 bases at V and 11 bases at J, with 23 bases in the middle. The germline V gene has CDR1 MNHEY and CDR2 SVGEGT. The CDR3 is CASNRGTRTREQYF. In DNA, the CDR3 is TGTGCCAGCAACCGAGGGACCCGCACTAGGGAGCAGTACTTC.

Many counts were recorded for this clonotype. V usage is TRBV7-9 and J usage is TRBJ2-7, with D unresolved. V was clipped by 1 base and J by 1 base, with 11 bases between them. This CDR3 has 15 residues. The V gene's germline CDR1 is SEHNR and CDR2 FQNEAQ (reference sequence). This CDR3 is CASSLVPGASYEQYF. Here the CDR3 DNA reads TGTGCCAGCAGCTTAGTCCCAGGAGCTTCCTACGAGCAGTACTTC.

In its sample, this clonotype was seen many times. This chain connects TRBV20-1 to TRBJ1-4; 7 nucleotides line up with TRBD1. Germline CDR1 reads DFQATT; CDR2 reads SNEGSKA (reference sequence). CDR3 length: 15 residues. The trim removed 4 bases at V and 7 bases at J, leaving 12 bases unmatched. The CDR3 DNA is TGCAGTGCTACTGATCTCGGGGGGACAGCTGAAAAACTGTTTTTT. This codes for CSATDLGGTAEKLFF.